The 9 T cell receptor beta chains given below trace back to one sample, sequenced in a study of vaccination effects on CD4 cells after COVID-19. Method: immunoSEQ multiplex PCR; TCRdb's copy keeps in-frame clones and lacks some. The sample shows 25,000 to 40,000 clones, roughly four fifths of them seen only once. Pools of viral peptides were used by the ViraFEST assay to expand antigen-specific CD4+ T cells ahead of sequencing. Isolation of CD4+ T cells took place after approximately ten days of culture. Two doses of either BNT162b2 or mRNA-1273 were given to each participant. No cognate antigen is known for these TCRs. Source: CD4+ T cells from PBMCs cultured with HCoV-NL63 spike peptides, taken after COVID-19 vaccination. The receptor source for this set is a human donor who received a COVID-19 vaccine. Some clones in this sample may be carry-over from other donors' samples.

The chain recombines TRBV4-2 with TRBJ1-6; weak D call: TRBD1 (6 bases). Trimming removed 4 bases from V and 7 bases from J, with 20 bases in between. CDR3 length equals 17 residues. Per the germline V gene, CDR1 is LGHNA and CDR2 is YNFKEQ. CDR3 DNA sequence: TGTGCCAGCAGCCTCTCACAGGGCGCGGACCCCAATTCACCCCTCCACTTT. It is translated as CASSLSQGADPNSPLHF.

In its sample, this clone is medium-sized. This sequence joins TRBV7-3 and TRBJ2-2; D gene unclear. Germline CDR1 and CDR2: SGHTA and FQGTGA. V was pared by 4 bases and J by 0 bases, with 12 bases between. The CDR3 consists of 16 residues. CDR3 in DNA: TGTGCCAGCAGCTCCTACGGACGGACGAACACCGGGGAGCTGTTTTTT. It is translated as CASSSYGRTNTGELFF.

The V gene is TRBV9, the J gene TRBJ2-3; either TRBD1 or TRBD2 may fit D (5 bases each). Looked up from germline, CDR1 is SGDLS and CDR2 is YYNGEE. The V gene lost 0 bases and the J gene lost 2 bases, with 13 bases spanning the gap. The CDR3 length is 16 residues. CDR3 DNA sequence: TGTGCCAGCAGCGTAGGTTTTATGGGGGTCACAGATACGCAGTATTTT. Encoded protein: CASSVGFMGVTDTQYF.

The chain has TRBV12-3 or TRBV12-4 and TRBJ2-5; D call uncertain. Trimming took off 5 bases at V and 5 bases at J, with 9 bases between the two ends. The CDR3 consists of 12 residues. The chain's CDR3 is CASSKYGETQYF. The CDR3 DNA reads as TGTGCCAGCAGTAAATACGGGGAGACCCAGTACTTC.

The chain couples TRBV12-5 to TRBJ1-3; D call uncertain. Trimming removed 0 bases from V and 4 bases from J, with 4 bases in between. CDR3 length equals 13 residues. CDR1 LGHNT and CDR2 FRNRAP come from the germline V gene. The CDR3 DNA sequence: TGTGCTAGTGGTTTGGTAGAGGGAAACACCATATATTTT. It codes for CASGLVEGNTIYF.

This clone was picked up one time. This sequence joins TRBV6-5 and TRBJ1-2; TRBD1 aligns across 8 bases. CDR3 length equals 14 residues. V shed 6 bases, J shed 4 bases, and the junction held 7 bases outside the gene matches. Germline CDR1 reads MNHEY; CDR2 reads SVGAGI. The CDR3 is CASSRTGFGYGYTF. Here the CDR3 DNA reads TGTGCCAGCAGCAGGACAGGGTTCGGCTATGGCTACACCTTC.

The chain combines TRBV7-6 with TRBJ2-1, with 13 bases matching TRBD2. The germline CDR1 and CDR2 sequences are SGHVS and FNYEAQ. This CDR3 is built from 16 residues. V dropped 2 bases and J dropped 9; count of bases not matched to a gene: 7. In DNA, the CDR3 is TGTGCCAGCAGCTTAAGACTAGCGGGGGGATTCGGTGAGCAGTTCTTC. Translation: CASSLRLAGGFGEQFF.

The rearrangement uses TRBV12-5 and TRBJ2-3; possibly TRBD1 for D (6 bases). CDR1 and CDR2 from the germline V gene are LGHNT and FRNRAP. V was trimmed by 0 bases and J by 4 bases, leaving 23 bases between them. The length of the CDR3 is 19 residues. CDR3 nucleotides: TGTGCTAGTGGTTTGGTAAAAGACGGGCAGGGGCCGGTTGCAGATACGCAGTATTTT. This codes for CASGLVKDGQGPVADTQYF. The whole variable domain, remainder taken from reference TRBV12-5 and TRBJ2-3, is DARVTQTPRHKVTEMGQEVTMRCQPILGHNTVFWYRQTMMQGLELLAYFRNRAPLDDSGMPKDRFSAEMPDATLATLKIQPSEPRDSAVYFCASGLVKDGQGPVADTQYFGPGTRLTVL.

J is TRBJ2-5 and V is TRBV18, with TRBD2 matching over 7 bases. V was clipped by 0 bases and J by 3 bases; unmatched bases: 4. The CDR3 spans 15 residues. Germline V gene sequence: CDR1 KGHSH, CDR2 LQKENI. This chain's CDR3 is CASSPPSLAEETQYF. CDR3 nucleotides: TGTGCCAGCTCACCACCTAGTCTAGCGGAAGAGACCCAGTACTTC. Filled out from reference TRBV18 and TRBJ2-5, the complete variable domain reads NAGVMQNPRHLVRRRGQEARLRCSPMKGHSHVYWYRQLPEEGLKFMVYLQKENIIDESGMPKERFSAEFPKEGPSILRIQQVVRGDSAAYFCASSPPSLAEETQYFGPGTRLLVL.